This T cell receptor (beta chain) stems from a study of T cells after yellow fever vaccination. TCRdb reanalysed the 5' RACE reads using MiXCR and keeps one entry per CDR3 protein. This table has about 130,000 distinct CDR3 sequences, more than 6.5% appearing once. The CDR3 has 14 residues. Germline lookup yields CDR1 SGHRS and CDR2 YFSETQ. V shed 0 bases and J shed 3 bases, with 6 bases lying between them. This clonotype was found a few times. Sequences were derived from CD4+ T cells sorted from PBMCs, sampled 10 to 11 days after the first yellow fever vaccination. This sequence originates from a man between 18 and 29 years old who received the YFV17D yellow fever vaccine. The genes are TRBV5-1 and TRBJ2-2; no clear D. CDR3 nucleotide sequence: TGCGCCAGCAGCTTGGCCGTACACACCGGGGAGCTGTTTTTT. Amino acid sequence: CASSLAVHTGELFF.